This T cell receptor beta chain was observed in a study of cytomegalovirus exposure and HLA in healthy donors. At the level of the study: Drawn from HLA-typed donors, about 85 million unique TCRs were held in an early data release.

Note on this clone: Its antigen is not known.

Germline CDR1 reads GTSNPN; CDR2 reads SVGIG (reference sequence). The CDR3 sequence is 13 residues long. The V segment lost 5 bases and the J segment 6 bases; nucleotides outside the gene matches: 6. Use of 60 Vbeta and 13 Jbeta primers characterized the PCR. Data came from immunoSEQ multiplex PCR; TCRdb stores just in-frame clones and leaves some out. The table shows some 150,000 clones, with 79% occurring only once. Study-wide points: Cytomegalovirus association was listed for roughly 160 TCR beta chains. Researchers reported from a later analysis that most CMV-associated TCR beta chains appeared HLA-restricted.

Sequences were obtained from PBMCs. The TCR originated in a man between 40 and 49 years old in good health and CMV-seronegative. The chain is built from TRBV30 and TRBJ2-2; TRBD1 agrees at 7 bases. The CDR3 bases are TGTGCCTGGGGACAGGCCAGGGCCGGGGAGCTGTTTTTT. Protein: CAWGQARAGELFF.